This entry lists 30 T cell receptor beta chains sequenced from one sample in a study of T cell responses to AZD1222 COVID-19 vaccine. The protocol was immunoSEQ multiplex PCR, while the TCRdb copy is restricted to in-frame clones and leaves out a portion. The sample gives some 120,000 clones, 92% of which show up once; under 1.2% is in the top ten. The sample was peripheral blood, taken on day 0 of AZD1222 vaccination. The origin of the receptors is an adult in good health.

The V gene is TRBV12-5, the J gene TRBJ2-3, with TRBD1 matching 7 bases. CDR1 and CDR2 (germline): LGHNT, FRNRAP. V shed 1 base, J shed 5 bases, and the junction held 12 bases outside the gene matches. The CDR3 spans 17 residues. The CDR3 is CASGLDLTGKRGDTQYF. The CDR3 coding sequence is TGTGCTAGTGGTTTGGACCTGACAGGGAAACGTGGAGATACGCAGTATTTT.

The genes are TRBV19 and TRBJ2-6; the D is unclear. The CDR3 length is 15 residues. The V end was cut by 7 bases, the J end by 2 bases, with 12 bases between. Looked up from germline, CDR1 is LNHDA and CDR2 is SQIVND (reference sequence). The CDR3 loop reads CASMDGLPGANVLTF. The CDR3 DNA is TGTGCCAGTATGGACGGGCTTCCTGGGGCCAACGTCCTGACTTTC.

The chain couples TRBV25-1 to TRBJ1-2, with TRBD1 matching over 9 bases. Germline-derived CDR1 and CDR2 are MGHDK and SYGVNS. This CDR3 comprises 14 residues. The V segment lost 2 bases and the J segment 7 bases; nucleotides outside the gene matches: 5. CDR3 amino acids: CASSERDRVGGYTF. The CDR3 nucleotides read TGTGCCAGCAGTGAAAGGGACAGGGTAGGTGGCTACACCTTC.

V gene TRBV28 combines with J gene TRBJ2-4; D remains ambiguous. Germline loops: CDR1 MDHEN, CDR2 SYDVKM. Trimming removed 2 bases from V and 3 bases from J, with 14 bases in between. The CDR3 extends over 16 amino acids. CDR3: CASSLSVAELKNIQYF. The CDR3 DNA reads TGTGCCAGCAGTTTAAGTGTAGCAGAACTCAAAAACATTCAGTACTTC.

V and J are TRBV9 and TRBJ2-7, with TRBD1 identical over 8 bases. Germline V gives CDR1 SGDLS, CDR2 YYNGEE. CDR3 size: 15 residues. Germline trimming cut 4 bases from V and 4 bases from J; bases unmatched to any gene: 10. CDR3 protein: CASSPYQGALYEQYF. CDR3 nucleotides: TGTGCCAGCAGCCCTTACCAGGGGGCGCTTTACGAGCAGTACTTC.

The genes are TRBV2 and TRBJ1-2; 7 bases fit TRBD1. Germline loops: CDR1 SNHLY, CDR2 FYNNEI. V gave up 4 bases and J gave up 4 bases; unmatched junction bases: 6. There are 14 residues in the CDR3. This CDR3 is CASSGTGAGYGYTF. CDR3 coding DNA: TGTGCCAGCAGTGGCACAGGGGCTGGCTATGGCTACACCTTC. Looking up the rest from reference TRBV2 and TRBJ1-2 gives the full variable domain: EPEVTQTPSHQVTQMGQEVILRCVPISNHLYFYWYRQILGQKVEFLVSFYNNEISEKSEIFDDQFSVERPDGSNFTLKIRSTKLEDSAMYFCASSGTGAGYGYTFGSGTRLTVV.

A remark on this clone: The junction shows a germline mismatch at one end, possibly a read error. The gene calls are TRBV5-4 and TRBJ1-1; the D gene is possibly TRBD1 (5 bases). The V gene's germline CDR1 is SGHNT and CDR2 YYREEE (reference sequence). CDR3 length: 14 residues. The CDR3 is CASRLETDNTEAFF. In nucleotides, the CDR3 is TGTGCCAGCAGGTTGGAGACAGACAACACTGAAGCTTTCTTT. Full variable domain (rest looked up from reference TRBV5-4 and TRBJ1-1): ETGVTQSPTHLIKTRGQQVTLRCSSQSGHNTVSWYQQALGQGPQFIFQYYREEENGRGNFPPRFSGLQFPNYSSELNVNALELDDSALYLCASRLETDNTEAFFGQGTRLTVV.

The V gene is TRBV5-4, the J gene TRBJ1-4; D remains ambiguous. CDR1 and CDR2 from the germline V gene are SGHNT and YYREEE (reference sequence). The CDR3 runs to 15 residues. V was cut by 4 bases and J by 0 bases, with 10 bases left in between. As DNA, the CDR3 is TGTGCCAGCAGCCACCACGGTGCAACTAATGAAAAACTGTTTTTT. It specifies CASSHHGATNEKLFF.

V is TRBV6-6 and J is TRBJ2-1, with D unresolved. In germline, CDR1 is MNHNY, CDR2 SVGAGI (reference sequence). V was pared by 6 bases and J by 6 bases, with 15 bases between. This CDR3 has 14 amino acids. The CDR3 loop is CASSGAGRTNEQFF. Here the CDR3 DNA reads TGTGCCAGCAGCGGCGCCGGGCGGACCAATGAGCAGTTCTTC.

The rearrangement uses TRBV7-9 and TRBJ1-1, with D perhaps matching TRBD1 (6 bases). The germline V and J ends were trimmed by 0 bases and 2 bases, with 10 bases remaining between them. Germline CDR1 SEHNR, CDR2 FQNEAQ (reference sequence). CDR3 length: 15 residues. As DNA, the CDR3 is TGTGCCAGCAGCTTAGCGACAGGAGTAAACACTGAAGCTTTCTTT. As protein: CASSLATGVNTEAFF.

CDR3 loop: CAIGGPKGTEAFF. The CDR3 coding sequence is TGTGCCATCGGGGGCCCAAAGGGGACTGAAGCTTTCTTT. The chain links TRBV24-1 to TRBJ1-1; maybe TRBD1 (6 bases). Germline V lookup: CDR1 KGHDR, CDR2 SFDVKD. V lost 11 bases and J 5 bases, leaving 17 bases between the germline ends. There are 13 residues in the CDR3.

CDR3 in DNA: TGTGCCAGCAGTGAGGGGGTTGTAGATTCACCCCTCCACTTT. Translating gives CASSEGVVDSPLHF. V gene TRBV2 combines with J gene TRBJ1-6; maybe TRBD1 (5 bases). V was cut by 3 bases and J by 8 bases, with 11 bases left in between. Germline CDR1 SNHLY, CDR2 FYNNEI. There are 14 residues in the CDR3.

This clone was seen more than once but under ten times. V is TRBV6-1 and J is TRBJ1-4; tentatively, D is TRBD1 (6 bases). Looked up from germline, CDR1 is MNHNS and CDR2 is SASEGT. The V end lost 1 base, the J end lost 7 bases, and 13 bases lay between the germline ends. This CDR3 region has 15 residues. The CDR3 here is CASSEGLGGVEKLFF. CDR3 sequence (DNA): TGTGCCAGCAGTGAAGGATTAGGGGGGGTTGAAAAACTGTTTTTT.

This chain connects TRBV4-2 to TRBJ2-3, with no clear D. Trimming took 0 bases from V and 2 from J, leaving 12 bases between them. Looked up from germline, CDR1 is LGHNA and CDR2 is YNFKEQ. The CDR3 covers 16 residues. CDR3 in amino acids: CASSQDPGPTTDTQYF. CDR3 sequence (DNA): TGTGCCAGCAGCCAAGATCCCGGGCCAACCACAGATACGCAGTATTTT.

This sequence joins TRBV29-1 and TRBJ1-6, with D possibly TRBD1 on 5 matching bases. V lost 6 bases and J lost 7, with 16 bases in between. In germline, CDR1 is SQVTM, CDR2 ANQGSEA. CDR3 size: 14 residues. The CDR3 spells CSVASGGGNSPLHF. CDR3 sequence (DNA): TGCAGCGTGGCCTCGGGGGGAGGGAATTCACCCCTCCACTTT.

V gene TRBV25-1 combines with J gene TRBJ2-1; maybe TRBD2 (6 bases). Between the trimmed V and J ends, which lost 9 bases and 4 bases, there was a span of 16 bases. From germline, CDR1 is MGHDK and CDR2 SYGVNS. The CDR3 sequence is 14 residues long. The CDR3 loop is CASKSGTSYNEQFF. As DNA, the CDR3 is TGTGCCAGTAAGTCCGGGACTTCGTACAATGAGCAGTTCTTC.

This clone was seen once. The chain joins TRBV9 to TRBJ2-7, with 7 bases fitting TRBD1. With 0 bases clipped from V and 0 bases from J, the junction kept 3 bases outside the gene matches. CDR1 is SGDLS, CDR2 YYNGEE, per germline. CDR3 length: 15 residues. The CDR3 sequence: CASSVGTGLSYEQYF. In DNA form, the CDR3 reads TGTGCCAGCAGCGTAGGGACAGGCCTCTCCTACGAGCAGTACTTC.

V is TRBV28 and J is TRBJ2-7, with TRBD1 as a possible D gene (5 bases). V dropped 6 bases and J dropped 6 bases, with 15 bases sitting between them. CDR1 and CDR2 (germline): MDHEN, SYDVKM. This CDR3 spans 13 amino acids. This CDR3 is CASSLYRLGEQYF. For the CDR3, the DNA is TGTGCCAGCAGCCTTTACAGGCTCGGCGAGCAGTACTTC.

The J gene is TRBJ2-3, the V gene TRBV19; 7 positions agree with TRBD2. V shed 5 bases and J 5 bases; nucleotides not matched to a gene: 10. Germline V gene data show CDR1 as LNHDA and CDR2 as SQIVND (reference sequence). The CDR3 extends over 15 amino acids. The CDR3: CASSSQRGPGDTQYF. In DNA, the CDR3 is TGTGCCAGTAGTTCCCAGCGGGGACCTGGAGATACGCAGTATTTT.

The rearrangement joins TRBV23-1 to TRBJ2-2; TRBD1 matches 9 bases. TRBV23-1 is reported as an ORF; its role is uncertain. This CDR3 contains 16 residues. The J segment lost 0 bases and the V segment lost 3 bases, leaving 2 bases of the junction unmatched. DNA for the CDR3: TGCGCCAGCAGTCACGGGGACAGGGCGAACACCGGGGAGCTGTTTTTT. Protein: CASSHGDRANTGELFF.

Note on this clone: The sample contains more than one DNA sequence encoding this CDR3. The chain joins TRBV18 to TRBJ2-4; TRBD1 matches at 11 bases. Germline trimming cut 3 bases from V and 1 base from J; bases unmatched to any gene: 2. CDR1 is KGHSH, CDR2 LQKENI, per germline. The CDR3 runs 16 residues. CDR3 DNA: TGTGCCAGCTCACCCGGGACAGGGGGGGCCAAAAACATTCAGTACTTC. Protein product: CASSPGTGGAKNIQYF.

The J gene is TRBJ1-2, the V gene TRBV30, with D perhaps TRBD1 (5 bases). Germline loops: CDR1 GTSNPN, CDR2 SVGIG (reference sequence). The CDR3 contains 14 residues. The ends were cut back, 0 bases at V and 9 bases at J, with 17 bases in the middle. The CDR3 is CAWSVPQGVSRYTF. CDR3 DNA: TGTGCCTGGAGTGTACCTCAAGGGGTTTCACGCTACACCTTC. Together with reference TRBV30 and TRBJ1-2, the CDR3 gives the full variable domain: SQTIHQWPATLVQPVGSPLSLECTVEGTSNPNLYWYRQAAGRGLQLLFYSVGIGQISSEVPQNLSASRPQDRQFILSSKKLLLSDSGFYLCAWSVPQGVSRYTFGSGTRLTVV.

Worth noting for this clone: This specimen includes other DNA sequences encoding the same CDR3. The CDR3 region has the DNA TGTGCCAGCAGCCCCCTTGGAAACACCATATATTTT. Its translation: CASSPLGNTIYF. The gene calls are TRBV3-1 (or the pseudogene TRBV3-2) and TRBJ1-3, with D uncertain. Germline V gene lookup returns CDR1 LGHDT and CDR2 YNNKEL (reference sequence). The CDR3 sequence is 12 residues long. Trimming removed 4 bases at V and 3 bases at J, with 4 bases between.

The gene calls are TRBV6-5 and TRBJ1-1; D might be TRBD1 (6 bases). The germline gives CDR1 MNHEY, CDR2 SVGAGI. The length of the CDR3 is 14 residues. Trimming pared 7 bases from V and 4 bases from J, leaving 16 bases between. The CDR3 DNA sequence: TGTGCCAGCAAGGAGGGGGTCGGGAGCACTGAAGCTTTCTTT. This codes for CASKEGVGSTEAFF.

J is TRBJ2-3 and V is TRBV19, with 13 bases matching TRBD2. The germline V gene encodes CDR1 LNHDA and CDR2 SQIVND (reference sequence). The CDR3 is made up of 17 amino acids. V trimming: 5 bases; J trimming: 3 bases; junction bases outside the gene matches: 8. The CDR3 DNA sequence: TGTGCCAGTAGTGTACAGGGACTAGCGGGATGGACAGATACGCAGTATTTT. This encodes CASSVQGLAGWTDTQYF.

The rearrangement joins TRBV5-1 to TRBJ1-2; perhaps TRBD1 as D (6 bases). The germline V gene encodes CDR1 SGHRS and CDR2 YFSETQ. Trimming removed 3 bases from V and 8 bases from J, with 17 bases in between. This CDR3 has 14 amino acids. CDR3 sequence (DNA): TGCGCCAGCAGCTCATTATCGGGACAATTGGGCTACACCTTC. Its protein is CASSSLSGQLGYTF.

The CDR3 sequence: CASSFRGAGEQYF. The CDR3 region has the DNA TGTGCCAGCAGTTTTCGGGGGGCTGGGGAGCAGTACTTC. V gene TRBV6-6 combines with J gene TRBJ2-7; TRBD2 might be the D (7 bases). Germline CDR1 is MNHNY and CDR2 is SVGAGI (reference sequence). The CDR3 has 13 residues. V shed 4 bases and J shed 7 bases, with 14 bases lying between them.

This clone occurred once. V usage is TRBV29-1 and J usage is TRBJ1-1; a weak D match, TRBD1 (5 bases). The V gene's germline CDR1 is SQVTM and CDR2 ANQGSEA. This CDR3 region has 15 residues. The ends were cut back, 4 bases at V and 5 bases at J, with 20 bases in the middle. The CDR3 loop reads CSVVEFWGIGTEAFF. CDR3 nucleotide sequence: TGCAGCGTTGTTGAATTTTGGGGGATTGGGACTGAAGCTTTCTTT.

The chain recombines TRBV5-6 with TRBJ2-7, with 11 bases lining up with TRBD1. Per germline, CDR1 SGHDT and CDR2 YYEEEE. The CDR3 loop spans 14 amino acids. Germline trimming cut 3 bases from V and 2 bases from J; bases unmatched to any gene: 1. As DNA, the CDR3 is TGTGCCAGCAGCTGGGGACAGGGGGCCTACGAGCAGTACTTC. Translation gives CASSWGQGAYEQYF.

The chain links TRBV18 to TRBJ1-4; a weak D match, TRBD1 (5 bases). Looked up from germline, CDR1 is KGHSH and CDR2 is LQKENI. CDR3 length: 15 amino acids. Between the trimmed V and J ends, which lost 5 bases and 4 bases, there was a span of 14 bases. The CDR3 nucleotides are TGTGCCAGCTCATTCTCCGGGGCCCTTAATGAAAAACTGTTTTTT. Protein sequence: CASSFSGALNEKLFF.